This TCR beta chain was recovered during a study of vaccination effects on CD4 cells after COVID-19. In the study overall: A median of 72 days separated the second dose and sampling. Findings and caveats of the study: Marked clonal contraction was seen late after vaccination (in both infection- and vaccine-induced clones).

For this clone: Antigen specificity is unknown.

Data came from immunoSEQ multiplex PCR; TCRdb stores just in-frame clones and leaves some out. The top ten clones hold 1.5% to 1.8% of a sample with tens of thousands of clones, about 67% of them seen once. Viral peptide pools were used in the ViraFEST assay to expand antigen-specific CD4+ T cells, and sequencing came afterward. Isolation of CD4+ T cells took place after 10 days of culture. Participants received two doses of either the BNT162b2 or mRNA-1273 vaccine. Absence of prior SARS-CoV-2 infection characterized the vaccine recipients, who showed negative nucleocapsid antibodies. Cultures of under 2.5 million PBMC per well contained 9 to 10 IU/ml IL-2 plus 10 ug/ml peptides. Sequencing was performed on CD4+ T cells from PBMCs cultured with HCoV-229E spike peptides, taken after COVID-19 vaccination. The sequence was collected from a human donor who received a COVID-19 vaccine.

CDR3 residues: CASRRTGGEHYGYTF. CDR3 nucleotide sequence: TGTGCCAGCAGGCGGACAGGGGGCGAGCACTATGGCTACACCTTC. The chain joins TRBV27 to TRBJ1-2; TRBD1 matches 11 bases. The CDR3 extends over 15 amino acids. V shed 6 bases, J shed 3 bases, and the junction held 6 bases outside the gene matches. Germline CDR1 and CDR2: MNHEY and SMNVEV (reference sequence).